This T cell receptor beta chain derives from a study of human T cells and chemical hapten exposure. Whole-study context: Mostly female patients had alopecia areata, totalis or universalis.

Points from the study as a whole: No alteration of TCRs above 1 in 1000 frequency was seen with DPC sensitization.

The V gene lost 0 bases and the J gene lost 8 bases, with 14 bases spanning the gap. The germline V gene has CDR1 SGHRS and CDR2 YFSETQ. This CDR3 comprises 14 residues. About this clonotype: The antigen is not known.

TCRdb independently ran MiXCR on the RACE reads; one entry per CDR3 protein. The sample has approximately 80,000 distinct CDR3 sequences, 10% to 15% seen once. Time point defined: patch test 3, about 24 weeks after DPC sensitization. Treatment of the sample: therapeutic diphenylcyclopropenone sensitization with weekly scalp DPC. Ahead of each patch test application, blood was drawn. The sequencing used whole blood, collected in connection with sensitization to the hapten diphenylcyclopropenone (DPC). The rearrangement joins TRBV5-1 to TRBJ1-2; D may be TRBD1 (6 bases). The origin of this receptor is a woman aged 45-60 years with alopecia areata. Some clones in this sample may be carry-over from other donors' samples. CDR3 bases: TGCGCCAGCAGCTTGGGGACAGACTATGAAGGCTACACCTTC. Protein: CASSLGTDYEGYTF.